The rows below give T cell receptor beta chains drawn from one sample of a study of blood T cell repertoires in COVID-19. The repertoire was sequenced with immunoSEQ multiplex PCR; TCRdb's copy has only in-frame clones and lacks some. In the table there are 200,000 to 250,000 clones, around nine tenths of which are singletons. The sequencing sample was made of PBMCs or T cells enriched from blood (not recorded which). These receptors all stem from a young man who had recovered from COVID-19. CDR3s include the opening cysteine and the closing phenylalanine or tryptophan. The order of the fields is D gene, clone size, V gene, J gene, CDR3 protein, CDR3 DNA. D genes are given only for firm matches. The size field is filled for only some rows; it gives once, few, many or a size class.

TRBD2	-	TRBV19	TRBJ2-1	CASSNRPTSGSFKFF	TGTGCCAGTAGTAACCGGCCCACGAGCGGGAGTTTTAAGTTCTTC
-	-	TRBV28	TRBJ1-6	CASSSGSYNSPLHF	TGTGCCAGCAGTTCGGGCTCCTATAATTCACCCCTCCACTTT
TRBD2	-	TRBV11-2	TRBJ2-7	CASTRTLAGSNGNEQYF	TGTGCCAGCACCAGGACACTAGCGGGATCTAATGGAAACGAGCAGTACTTC
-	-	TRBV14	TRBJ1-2	CASSPTGKVNYGYTF	TGTGCCAGCAGCCCAACAGGGAAAGTCAACTATGGCTACACCTTC
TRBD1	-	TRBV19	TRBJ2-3	CASSNRGPTDTQYF	TGTGCCAGTAGTAACAGGGGTCCCACAGATACGCAGTATTTT
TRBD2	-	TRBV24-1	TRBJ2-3	CATSELAGPGTDTQYF	TGTGCCACCAGTGAACTAGCGGGCCCTGGGACAGATACGCAGTATTTT
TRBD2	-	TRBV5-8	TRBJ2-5	CASSSGSGAYF	TGTGCCAGCAGCAGTGGTAGCGGGGCGTACTTC
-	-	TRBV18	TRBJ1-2	CASSPTRVNYGYTF	TGTGCCAGCTCCCCCACCAGGGTTAACTATGGCTACACCTTC
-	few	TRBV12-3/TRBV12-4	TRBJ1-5	CASSLSQDQPQHF	TGTGCCAGCAGTTTATCACAGGATCAGCCCCAGCATTTT
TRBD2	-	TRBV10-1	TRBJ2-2	CASSPGTSGTGELFF	TGCGCCAGCAGCCCCGGGACTAGCGGAACCGGGGAGCTGTTTTTT
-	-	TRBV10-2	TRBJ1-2	CASSESFRQDLRRYTF	TGCGCCAGCAGTGAGTCGTTTCGACAGGATCTCAGACGCTACACCTTC
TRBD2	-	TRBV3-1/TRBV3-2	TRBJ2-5	CASSSPWEGQETQYF	TGTGCCAGCTCAAGCCCTTGGGAGGGCCAGGAGACCCAGTACTTC
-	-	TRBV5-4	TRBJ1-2	CASSSRLTGYGYTF	TGTGCCAGCAGCTCCCGACTGACGGGTTATGGCTACACCTTC
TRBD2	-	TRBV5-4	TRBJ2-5	CASSSGTSGGETQYF	TGTGCCAGCAGCTCCGGGACTAGTGGCGGCGAGACCCAGTACTTC
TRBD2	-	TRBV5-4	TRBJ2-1	CASSLTSGPNEQFF	TGTGCCAGCAGCTTGACTAGCGGGCCCAATGAGCAGTTCTTC
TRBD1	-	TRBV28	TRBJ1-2	CASSPDRAVYGYTF	TGTGCCAGCAGTCCCGACAGGGCCGTCTATGGCTACACCTTC
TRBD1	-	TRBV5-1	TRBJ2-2	CASSVGQGRLGGGLFF	TGCGCCAGCAGCGTGGGACAGGGAAGGCTCGGCGGCGGACTGTTTTTT
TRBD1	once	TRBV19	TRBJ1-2	CASSLDRGYYGYTF	TGTGCCAGTAGCCTGGACAGGGGATACTATGGCTACACCTTC
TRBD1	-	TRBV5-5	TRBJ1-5	CASSLRDRGGQPQHF	TGTGCCAGCAGCTTGAGGGACAGGGGCGGTCAGCCCCAGCATTTT
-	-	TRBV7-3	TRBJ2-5	CASSPDSYGTQYF	TGTGCCAGCAGTCCAGACTCGTACGGGACCCAGTACTTC
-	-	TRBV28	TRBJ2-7	CASRGATPYEQYF	TGTGCCAGCAGGGGGGCAACTCCCTACGAGCAGTACTTC
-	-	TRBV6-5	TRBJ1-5	CASSNRVRNQPQHF	TGTGCCAGCTCTAACAGGGTGAGGAATCAGCCCCAGCATTTT
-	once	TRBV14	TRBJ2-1	CASSRASAYNEQFF	TGTGCCAGCAGCCGGGCTAGCGCCTACAATGAGCAGTTCTTC
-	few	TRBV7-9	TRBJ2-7	CASSRQDSSYEQYF	TGTGCCAGCAGCCGGCAGGATAGCTCCTACGAGCAGTACTTC
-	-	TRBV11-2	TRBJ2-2	CASSLYGSNTGELFF	TGTGCCAGCAGCTTATACGGGTCGAACACCGGGGAGCTGTTTTTT
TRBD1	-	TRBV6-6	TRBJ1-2	CASSYSGQGGYTF	TGTGCCAGCAGTTACTCCGGACAGGGGGGCTACACCTTC
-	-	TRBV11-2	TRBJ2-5	CASSPNTGKETQYF	TGTGCCAGCAGCCCGAACACAGGGAAGGAGACCCAGTACTTC
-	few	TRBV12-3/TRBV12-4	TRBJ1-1	CASSLRPNTEAFF	TGTGCCAGCAGTTTACGTCCGAACACTGAAGCTTTCTTT
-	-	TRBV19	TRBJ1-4	CASRQGSTSFATNEKLFF	TGTGCCAGTAGACAGGGTTCGACCTCATTTGCAACTAATGAAAAACTGTTTTTT
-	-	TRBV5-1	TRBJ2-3	CASSPEVGRYTQYF	TGCGCCAGCAGCCCAGAGGTGGGGAGGTATACGCAGTATTTT
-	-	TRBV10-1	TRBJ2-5	CASSKTREGTQYF	TGCGCCAGCAGTAAGACACGCGAAGGGACCCAGTACTTC
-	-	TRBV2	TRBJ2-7	CASSGTEVYEQYF	TGTGCCAGCAGTGGAACAGAAGTCTACGAGCAGTACTTC
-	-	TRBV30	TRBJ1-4	CAWSVLQGLGAKLFF	TGTGCCTGGAGTGTACTGCAGGGATTGGGGGCGAAACTGTTTTTT
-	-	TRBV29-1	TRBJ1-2	CSVERSGFNYGYTF	TGCAGCGTGGAAAGGTCCGGGTTCAACTATGGCTACACCTTC
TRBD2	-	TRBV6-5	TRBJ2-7	CASSYSGTSIYEQYF	TGTGCCAGCAGTTACTCCGGGACTAGCATCTACGAGCAGTACTTC
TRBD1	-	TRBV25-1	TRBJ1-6	CASDRGQGNSPLHF	TGTGCCAGCGACCGTGGACAGGGTAATTCACCCCTCCACTTT
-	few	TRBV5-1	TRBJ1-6	CASSFGQDGGPLHF	TGCGCCAGCAGCTTTGGGCAGGACGGGGGGCCCCTCCACTTT
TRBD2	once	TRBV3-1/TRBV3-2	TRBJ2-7	CASNLAGEPYEQYF	TGTGCCAGCAACCTAGCGGGAGAACCCTACGAGCAGTACTTC
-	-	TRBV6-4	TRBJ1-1	CASSDSYGGDITEAFF	TGTGCCAGCAGTGACTCGTACGGCGGGGATATCACTGAAGCTTTCTTT
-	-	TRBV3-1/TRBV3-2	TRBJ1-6	CASSQDRGLNSPLHF	TGTGCCAGCAGCCAAGACCGGGGTTTAAATTCACCCCTCCACTTT
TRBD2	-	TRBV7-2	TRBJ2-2	CASVFWAGGPGELFF	TGTGCCAGCGTTTTCTGGGCGGGGGGTCCCGGGGAGCTGTTTTTT
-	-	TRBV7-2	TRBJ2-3	CASSLLPGGADTQYF	TGTGCCAGCAGCTTATTGCCTGGCGGGGCAGATACGCAGTATTTT
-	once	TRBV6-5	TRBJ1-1	CASSYLGQKRGAFF	TGTGCCAGCAGTTACCTTGGACAGAAACGGGGCGCTTTCTTT
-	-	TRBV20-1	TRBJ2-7	CSASAAQGLSYEQYF	TGCAGTGCTAGTGCCGCCCAGGGTTTATCCTACGAGCAGTACTTC
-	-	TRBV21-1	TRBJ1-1	CASSKRGNGNPEAFF	TGTGCCAGCAGCAAAAGAGGAAACGGAAACCCTGAAGCTTTCTTT
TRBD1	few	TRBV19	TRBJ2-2	CASSIGQGDTGELFF	TGTGCCAGTAGTATTGGACAGGGCGACACCGGGGAGCTGTTTTTT
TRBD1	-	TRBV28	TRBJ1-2	CASRTRTGNYGYTF	TGTGCCAGCAGGACACGGACAGGGAACTATGGCTACACCTTC
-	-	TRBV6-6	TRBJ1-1	CASSYQAGPNTEAFF	TGTGCCAGCAGTTACCAGGCAGGGCCGAACACTGAAGCTTTCTTT